The sequence of this T cell receptor (beta chain) was determined in a study of CD4 T cells in relation to SARS-CoV-2 and coronaviruses. Study as a whole: PBMCs were cultured with antigen for roughly nine days before TCR beta sequencing.

The table came from immunoSEQ multiplex PCR; TCRdb's copy has only in-frame clones and leaves some out. The sample has some 40,000 clones; 65% to 80% are singletons. About this clone: The antigen remains undetermined.

Naive or memory CD4+ cells were cultured 1:1 with T cell-depleted PBMCs plus CEF. Specimen: memory CD4+ T cells from PBMCs, cultured in vitro. The receptor's source is an adult with COVID-19.

The chain's CDR3 is CASSPTGPDTQYF. For the CDR3, the DNA is TGTGCCAGCAGCCCGACAGGGCCAGATACGCAGTATTTT. The chain uses TRBV7-3 and TRBJ2-3, with 7 positions matching TRBD1. Germline CDR1 is SGHTA and CDR2 is FQGTGA. The CDR3 contains 13 residues. Trimming removed 5 bases from V and 4 bases from J; junction bases left unmatched: 3.